What follows are 26 T cell receptor beta chains derived from one specimen sequenced in a study of cytomegalovirus exposure and HLA in healthy donors. The PCR had 60 Vbeta and 13 Jbeta primers. Sequencing used immunoSEQ multiplex PCR; TCRdb keeps in-frame clones, though not all of them. Of about 130,000 clones in the sample, around four fifths were seen once. Sequenced: PBMCs. These receptors were taken from a man aged 35 to 55 in good health and CMV-seronegative.

This clone was seen a single time. The V gene is TRBV20-1, the J gene TRBJ2-5; weak D call: TRBD2 (6 bases). Trimming shortened V by 6 bases and J by 5 bases, and 10 bases separated the two germline ends. The CDR3 runs 11 residues. Germline V gives CDR1 DFQATT, CDR2 SNEGSKA (reference sequence). The CDR3 sequence: CSAGGSETQYF. The CDR3 nucleotides are TGCAGTGCGGGGGGTTCGGAGACCCAGTACTTC.

The chain joins TRBV28 to TRBJ1-4, with D possibly being TRBD1 (6 bases). The V and J ends lost 3 bases and 3 bases respectively, with 11 bases between them. The CDR3 totals 15 residues. Germline V gene data show CDR1 as MDHEN and CDR2 as SYDVKM. The DNA of the CDR3 is TGTGCCAGCAGTTTCGGGGGGCCAGCTAATGAAAAACTGTTTTTT. Translated, it gives CASSFGGPANEKLFF.

The chain couples TRBV6-5 to TRBJ2-1; D is possibly TRBD1 (6 bases). Germline CDR1 MNHEY, CDR2 SVGAGI. The CDR3 is 16 amino acids. The V end lost 2 bases, the J end lost 7 bases, and 18 bases lay between the germline ends. CDR3 loop: CASSYTLSPGANEQFF. In DNA, the CDR3 is TGTGCCAGCAGTTACACCTTATCCCCAGGGGCAAATGAGCAGTTCTTC.

This clone was seen only a few times. The V call is TRBV2, the J call TRBJ1-5; D perhaps matches TRBD1 (6 bases). V gave up 6 bases and J gave up 7 bases, with 13 bases separating them. The V gene's germline CDR1 is SNHLY and CDR2 FYNNEI. The length of the CDR3 is 13 residues. In DNA, the CDR3 is TGTGCCAGCAGGCCGGGGGGGCACCAGCCCCAGCATTTT. This sequence encodes CASRPGGHQPQHF.

This rearrangement joins TRBV5-6 to TRBJ2-5, with TRBD2 identical over 9 bases. Germline V gene data show CDR1 as SGHDT and CDR2 as YYEEEE. After removal of 0 bases from V and 5 bases from J, the junction contained 5 bases not matched to a gene. The CDR3 length is 15 residues. The DNA for the CDR3 is TGTGCCAGCAGCTTGGAGCTAGCGGGGCAGGAGACCCAGTACTTC. Its protein is CASSLELAGQETQYF.

The chain couples TRBV6-5 to TRBJ1-1; D not resolved. CDR1 and CDR2 (germline): MNHEY, SVGAGI. This CDR3 is 11 amino acids long. The germline V and J ends were trimmed by 8 bases and 0 bases, with 4 bases remaining between them. This CDR3 reads CASYLNTEAFF. CDR3 DNA: TGTGCCAGCTATTTGAACACTGAAGCTTTCTTT.

The chain uses TRBV27 and TRBJ2-7, with 10 bases identical to TRBD1. J lost 3 bases, V lost 6 bases, and 5 bases had no gene match. Germline V gene data show CDR1 as MNHEY and CDR2 as SMNVEV (reference sequence). The CDR3 has 14 residues. This CDR3 reads CASSVGQGDYEQYF. The CDR3 DNA sequence: TGTGCCAGCAGCGTCGGACAGGGGGACTACGAGCAGTACTTC.

The gene calls are TRBV27 and TRBJ2-5, with 8 bases identical to TRBD2. J was trimmed by 4 bases and V by 4 bases; bases with no gene match: 5. The length of the CDR3 is 14 residues. Germline CDR1 is MNHEY and CDR2 is SMNVEV (reference sequence). The CDR3 region is CASSYSGSPETQYF. CDR3 DNA: TGTGCCAGCAGTTACAGCGGGAGCCCAGAGACCCAGTACTTC.

A few counts support this clone. This chain joins TRBV5-1 and TRBJ2-5; 11 bases match TRBD1. The DNA end favors TRBJ2-7, so the J call may be wrong. Germline CDR1 is SGHRS and CDR2 is YFSETQ. This CDR3 has 14 amino acids. CDR3: CASRVGQGAYEQYF. CDR3 nucleotides: TGCGCCAGCAGGGTGGGACAGGGGGCCTACGAGCAGTACTTC.

V and J are TRBV7-9 and TRBJ2-5, with 10 bases that match TRBD2. V trimming: 5 bases; J trimming: 7 bases; junction bases outside the gene matches: 10. Germline V gives CDR1 SEHNR, CDR2 FQNEAQ (reference sequence). This CDR3 is 15 amino acids long. The CDR3 protein is CASSEARASGGTQYF. Written as DNA, the CDR3 is TGTGCCAGCAGCGAAGCCCGGGCTAGCGGGGGGACCCAGTACTTC.

The chain carries TRBV5-6 and TRBJ1-1, with TRBD1 identical over 10 bases. Germline V CDR1 and CDR2: SGHDT, YYEEEE. J was trimmed by 3 bases and V by 3 bases; bases with no gene match: 5. The CDR3 loop spans 15 amino acids. In nucleotides, the CDR3 is TGTGCCAGCAGCTGGGGGACAGGGGCGGACACTGAAGCTTTCTTT. Encoded protein: CASSWGTGADTEAFF.

The genes are TRBV2 and TRBJ2-2; TRBD1 matches at 9 bases. V lost 6 bases, J lost 3 bases, and 5 bases stayed unmatched. The CDR3 covers 15 residues. Germline CDR1 SNHLY, CDR2 FYNNEI. The CDR3 spells CASRKRTGDTGELFF. CDR3 coding DNA: TGTGCCAGCAGAAAGAGGACAGGGGACACCGGGGAGCTGTTTTTT.

The chain links TRBV7-2 to TRBJ2-3; 7 positions match TRBD1. The CDR3 has 16 amino acids. J was trimmed by 0 bases and V by 4 bases; bases with no gene match: 7. Germline V gene lookup returns CDR1 SGHTA and CDR2 FQGNSA. For the CDR3, the DNA is TGTGCCAGCAGCTCAAATGCAGGGGGAAGCACAGATACGCAGTATTTT. Translating it yields CASSSNAGGSTDTQYF. The variable domain in full, with the rest retrieved from reference TRBV7-2 and TRBJ2-3, is GAGVSQSPSNKVTEKGKDVELRCDPISGHTALYWYRQSLGQGLEFLIYFQGNSAPDKSGLPSDRFSAERTGGSVSTLTIQRTQQEDSAVYLCASSSNAGGSTDTQYFGPGTRLTVL.

The J gene is TRBJ1-1, the V gene TRBV19; maybe TRBD1 (5 bases). Germline CDR1 is LNHDA and CDR2 is SQIVND (reference sequence). This CDR3 is 14 amino acids long. Trimming removed 5 bases at V and 3 bases at J, with 13 bases between. The CDR3 DNA reads TGTGCCAGTAGTCTAAGGGGTGGGGACACTGAAGCTTTCTTT. Its translation is CASSLRGGDTEAFF.

V gene TRBV7-9 combines with J gene TRBJ2-5, with D hard to call. Trimming shortened V by 1 base and J by 3 bases, and 6 bases separated the two germline ends. The CDR3 has 13 residues. The germline V gene has CDR1 SEHNR and CDR2 FQNEAQ (reference sequence). The chain's CDR3 is CASSLGAEETQYF. DNA of the CDR3: TGTGCCAGCAGCTTAGGGGCCGAAGAGACCCAGTACTTC.

The chain employs TRBV7-3 and TRBJ2-1, with a tentative D call TRBD1 (6 bases). Trimming removed 5 bases from V and 10 bases from J, with 9 bases in between. The germline CDR1 and CDR2 sequences are SGHTA and FQGTGA. The CDR3 sequence is 11 residues long. The CDR3, as DNA: TGTGCCAGCAGCCCAGGGGAGGAGCAGTTCTTC. Translating gives CASSPGEEQFF.

The rearrangement links TRBV5-1 to TRBJ2-1; 11 nucleotides align to TRBD2. Germline loops: CDR1 SGHRS, CDR2 YFSETQ. Trimming at V came to 1 base and at J to 0 bases, leaving 9 bases not matched to a gene. The CDR3 has 19 residues. The CDR3 loop reads CASSLTPTSGGLSYNEQFF. In nucleotides, the CDR3 is TGCGCCAGCAGCTTGACCCCTACTAGCGGGGGCCTCTCCTACAATGAGCAGTTCTTC. Variable domain in full (rest from reference TRBV5-1 and TRBJ2-1): KAGVTQTPRYLIKTRGQQVTLSCSPISGHRSVSWYQQTPGQGLQFLFEYFSETQRNKGNFPGRFSGRQFSNSRSEMNVSTLELGDSALYLCASSLTPTSGGLSYNEQFFGPGTRLTVL.

The chain uses TRBV19 and TRBJ1-5, with D possibly TRBD1 on 5 matching bases. This CDR3 has 14 residues. The ends were cut back, 4 bases at V and 6 bases at J, with 13 bases in the middle. Germline V gives CDR1 LNHDA, CDR2 SQIVND (reference sequence). CDR3 coding DNA: TGTGCCAGTAGTAGTTTGGGGGGAACTCAGCCCCAGCATTTT. Protein sequence: CASSSLGGTQPQHF. The variable domain in full, with the rest retrieved from reference TRBV19 and TRBJ1-5, is DGGITQSPKYLFRKEGQNVTLSCEQNLNHDAMYWYRQDPGQGLRLIYYSQIVNDFQKGDIAEGYSVSREKKESFPLTVTSAQKNPTAFYLCASSSLGGTQPQHFGDGTRLSIL.

This chain links TRBV7-9 with TRBJ2-1; D is perhaps TRBD2 (5 bases). Germline V CDR1 and CDR2: SEHNR, FQNEAQ (reference sequence). Trimming left V 0 bases short and J 4 bases short, with 16 bases between. The CDR3 totals 17 residues. The CDR3 spells CASSLATGKSYYNEQFF. In nucleotides, the CDR3 is TGTGCCAGCAGCTTAGCAACGGGGAAAAGTTATTACAATGAGCAGTTCTTC.

The CDR3 sequence is CASSLDPPSGGGNEQFF. The CDR3 nucleotides are TGCGCCAGCAGCTTGGACCCGCCAAGCGGGGGGGGAAATGAGCAGTTCTTC. The rearrangement uses TRBV5-1 and TRBJ2-1; 10 nucleotides align to TRBD2. This CDR3 comprises 17 residues. Losses at the gene ends were 0 bases for V and 7 bases for J; bases not matched to a gene: 10. Germline V gives CDR1 SGHRS, CDR2 YFSETQ.

V gene TRBV7-6 combines with J gene TRBJ1-1; no firm D call. Per germline, CDR1 SGHVS and CDR2 FNYEAQ. This CDR3 has 16 amino acids. V lost 5 bases and J lost 0, with 16 bases in between. For the CDR3, the DNA is TGTGCCAGCAGCCTCAGCGTTGGAGGGATGAACACTGAAGCTTTCTTT. It specifies CASSLSVGGMNTEAFF.

The chain carries TRBV4-3 and TRBJ1-2; 10 nucleotides agree with TRBD1. CDR1 is LGHNA and CDR2 is YSLEER in the germline V gene. The CDR3 spans 15 residues. The ends lost 5 bases at V and 4 bases at J; junction bases unmatched: 7. The CDR3, as DNA: TGCGCCAGCAGCTCATCGACAGGGGGCGTCTATGGCTACACCTTC. Translated, it gives CASSSSTGGVYGYTF.

The V and J genes are TRBV7-8 and TRBJ2-7, with D hard to call. Germline values: CDR1 SGHVS, CDR2 FQNEAQ. The V end lost 0 bases, the J end lost 0 bases, and 9 bases lay between the germline ends. The CDR3 covers 15 residues. The CDR3: CASSLAYLVSYEQYF. Written as DNA, the CDR3 is TGTGCCAGCAGCTTAGCATATCTTGTCTCCTACGAGCAGTACTTC. Together with reference TRBV7-8 and TRBJ2-7, the CDR3 gives the full variable domain: GAGVSQSPRYKVAKRGQDVALRCDPISGHVSLFWYQQALGQGPEFLTYFQNEAQLDKSGLPSDRFFAERPEGSVSTLKIQRTQQEDSAVYLCASSLAYLVSYEQYFGPGTRLTVT.

The rearrangement joins TRBV7-3 to TRBJ2-1; TRBD2 agrees at 7 bases. The V gene end was trimmed by 11 bases and the J gene end by 0 bases; junction bases not matched to a gene: 4. This CDR3 has 13 amino acids. CDR1 is SGHTA, CDR2 FQGTGA, per germline. The CDR3 protein is CARRGSSYNEQFF. Here the CDR3 DNA reads TGTGCCCGGCGCGGGAGCTCCTACAATGAGCAGTTCTTC.

The chain combines TRBV7-2 with TRBJ2-4, with 13 bases lining up with TRBD2. Germline V gene sequence: CDR1 SGHTA, CDR2 FQGNSA. The CDR3 extends over 16 amino acids. Losses at the gene ends were 3 bases for V and 9 bases for J; bases not matched to a gene: 8. The DNA for the CDR3 is TGTGCCAGCAGCTTTAACCCGGGACTAGCGGGGTCCATTCAGTACTTC. It yields the protein CASSFNPGLAGSIQYF.

The CDR3 nucleotides read TGTGCCAGCAGCGTAGGAACCGGGGATAGCAATCAGCCCCAGCATTTT. Protein product: CASSVGTGDSNQPQHF. The chain combines TRBV9 with TRBJ1-5, with D hard to call. Germline CDR1 reads SGDLS; CDR2 reads YYNGEE. V was trimmed by 0 bases and J by 0 bases, leaving 10 bases between them. The CDR3 extends over 16 amino acids.